This passage covers 9 T cell receptor beta chains from one sample sequenced in a study of spatial heterogeneity in lung cancer. MiXCR was run by TCRdb on the 5' RACE reads, yielding one entry per CDR3 protein. The table records about 47,000 distinct CDR3 sequences, around 7% of them present only once. Noted time point: blood at routine non-recurrence follow-up after resection. Unsorted tumor, nontumor lung tissue or cryopreserved PBMC supplied the whole RNA. The sample here was PBMCs, taken at follow-up. These receptors all stem from a female donor with early-stage non-small cell lung cancer.

There are many counts of this clonotype. The chain combines TRBV4-3 with TRBJ2-7; D is possibly TRBD1 or TRBD2 (5 bases each). CDR3 length: 17 amino acids. Germline values: CDR1 LGHNA, CDR2 YSLEER. Deletions cut 0 bases from V and 4 bases from J, with 19 bases between. The CDR3 nucleotides read TGCGCCAGCAGCCAAGATGGGGCTAGCCGCGAGATTTACGAGCAGTACTTC. This codes for CASSQDGASREIYEQYF.

The genes are TRBV7-6 and TRBJ2-7; D possibly corresponds to TRBD2 (7 bases). V gave up 5 bases and J gave up 5 bases, with 22 bases separating them. The CDR3 extends over 16 amino acids. CDR1 is SGHVS and CDR2 is FNYEAQ in the germline V gene. The CDR3 DNA follows: TGTGCCAGCAGCGTGGGCGGGGGCCCTGTAGCGAACGAGCAGTACTTC. Its protein product is CASSVGGGPVANEQYF.

This clonotype was detected many times. The V gene is TRBV2, the J gene TRBJ2-7; 7 nucleotides match TRBD2. Germline CDR1 SNHLY, CDR2 FYNNEI. The CDR3 totals 16 residues. The ends lost 10 bases at V and 7 bases at J; junction bases unmatched: 22. The CDR3 coding sequence is TGTGCCACCCTTTCTCTAGAGGCTAGCGGTTCCCGAGAGCAGTACTTC. Translating it yields CATLSLEASGSREQYF.

The rearrangement joins TRBV29-1 to TRBJ2-7, with no clear D. CDR3 length: 11 amino acids. V lost 2 bases to trimming and J lost 6 bases, with 8 bases between them. CDR1 and CDR2 (germline): SQVTM, ANQGSEA. The CDR3 spells CSVERYSEQYF. The CDR3 DNA sequence: TGCAGCGTTGAACGGTACAGCGAGCAGTACTTC.

This clonotype was seen many times. The V gene is TRBV20-1, the J gene TRBJ1-5; D is ambiguous. Germline CDR1 is DFQATT and CDR2 is SNEGSKA (reference sequence). The V end was cut by 3 bases, the J end by 0 bases, with 9 bases between. This CDR3 region has 14 residues. The DNA of the CDR3 is TGCAGTGCTAGGGACCGATTTAGCAATCAGCCCCAGCATTTT. Translation gives CSARDRFSNQPQHF.

Many counts were recorded for this clonotype. This chain joins TRBV20-1 and TRBJ2-1; D uncertain. Germline V CDR1 and CDR2: DFQATT, SNEGSKA (reference sequence). The CDR3 sequence is 14 residues long. Trimming stripped 4 bases from V and 4 bases from J, with 14 bases between. In DNA, the CDR3 is TGCAGTGCTACCTCCGGATCTCCTTACAATGAGCAGTTCTTC. Amino acids: CSATSGSPYNEQFF.

The V gene is TRBV12-3 or TRBV12-4, the J gene TRBJ2-2, with 7 bases that match TRBD1. The CDR3 consists of 16 residues. V dropped 10 bases and J dropped 1; count of bases not matched to a gene: 12. The CDR3 DNA reads TGTGCCACCCCCAGAAACAGGGGCCAGAACACCGGGGAGCTGTTTTTT. Protein sequence: CATPRNRGQNTGELFF.

This clonotype was seen many times. This CDR3 is CASSLAQVGSYGYTF. CDR3 coding DNA: TGTGCCAGCAGCTTAGCCCAGGTGGGGTCGTATGGCTACACCTTC. The chain links TRBV7-9 to TRBJ1-2; D gene ambiguous. The germline gives CDR1 SEHNR, CDR2 FQNEAQ (reference sequence). Trimming shortened V by 0 bases and J by 5 bases, and 13 bases separated the two germline ends. The CDR3 covers 15 residues.

This chain uses TRBV20-1 with TRBJ1-4; 10 bases are a match to TRBD1. The ends lost 2 bases at V and 7 bases at J; junction bases unmatched: 4. Germline V gene sequence: CDR1 DFQATT, CDR2 SNEGSKA (reference sequence). The CDR3 has 14 amino acids. Here the CDR3 DNA reads TGCAGTGCTAGACGGACAGGGGGTGGTGAAAAACTGTTTTTT. This encodes CSARRTGGGEKLFF.